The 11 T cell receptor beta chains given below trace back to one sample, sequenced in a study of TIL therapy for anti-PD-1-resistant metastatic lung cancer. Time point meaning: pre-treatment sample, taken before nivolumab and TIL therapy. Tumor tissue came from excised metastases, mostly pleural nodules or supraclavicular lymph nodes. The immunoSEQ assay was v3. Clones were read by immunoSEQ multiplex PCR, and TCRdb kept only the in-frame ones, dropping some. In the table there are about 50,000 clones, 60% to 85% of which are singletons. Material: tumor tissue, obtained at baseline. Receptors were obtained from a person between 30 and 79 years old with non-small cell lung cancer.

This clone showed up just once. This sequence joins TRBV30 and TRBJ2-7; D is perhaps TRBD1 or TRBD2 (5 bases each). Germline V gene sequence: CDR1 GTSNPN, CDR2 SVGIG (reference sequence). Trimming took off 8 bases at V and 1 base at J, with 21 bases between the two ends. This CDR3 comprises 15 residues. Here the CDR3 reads CAGYPRDGLSYEQYF. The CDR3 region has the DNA TGTGCCGGGTATCCTAGGGACGGCCTATCCTACGAGCAGTACTTC.

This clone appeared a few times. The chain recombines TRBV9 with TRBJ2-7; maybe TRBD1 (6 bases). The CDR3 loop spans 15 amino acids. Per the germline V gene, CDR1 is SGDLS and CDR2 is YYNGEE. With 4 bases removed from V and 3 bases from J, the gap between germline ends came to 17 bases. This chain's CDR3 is CASSLSTGPVYEQYF. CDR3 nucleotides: TGTGCCAGCAGCCTAAGTACAGGGCCCGTCTACGAGCAGTACTTC.

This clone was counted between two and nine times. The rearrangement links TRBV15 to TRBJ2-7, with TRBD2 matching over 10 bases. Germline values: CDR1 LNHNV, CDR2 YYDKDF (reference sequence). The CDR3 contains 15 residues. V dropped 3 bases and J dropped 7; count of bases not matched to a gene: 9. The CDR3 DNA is TGTGCCACCAGCAGGAAAGCGGGGGGGCCAATGGAGCAGTACTTC. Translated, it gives CATSRKAGGPMEQYF.

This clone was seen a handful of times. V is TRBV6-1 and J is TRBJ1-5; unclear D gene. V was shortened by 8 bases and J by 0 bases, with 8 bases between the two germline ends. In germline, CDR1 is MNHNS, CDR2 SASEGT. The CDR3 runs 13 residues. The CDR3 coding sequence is TGTGCCAGCCGGACGTATAGCAATCAGCCCCAGCATTTT. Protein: CASRTYSNQPQHF.

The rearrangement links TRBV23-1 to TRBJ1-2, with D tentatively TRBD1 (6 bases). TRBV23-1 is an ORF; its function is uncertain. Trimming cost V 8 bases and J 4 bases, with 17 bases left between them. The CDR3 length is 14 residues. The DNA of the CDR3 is TGCGCCAGCTTCTCGGACAGCCCGGGCTATGGCTACACCTTC. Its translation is CASFSDSPGYGYTF.

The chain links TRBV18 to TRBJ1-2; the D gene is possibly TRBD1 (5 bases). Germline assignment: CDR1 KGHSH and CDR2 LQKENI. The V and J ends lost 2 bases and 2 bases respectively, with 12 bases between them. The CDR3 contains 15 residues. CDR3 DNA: TGTGCCAGCTCACCAGGCAGACAGAGCAACTATGGCTACACCTTC. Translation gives CASSPGRQSNYGYTF.

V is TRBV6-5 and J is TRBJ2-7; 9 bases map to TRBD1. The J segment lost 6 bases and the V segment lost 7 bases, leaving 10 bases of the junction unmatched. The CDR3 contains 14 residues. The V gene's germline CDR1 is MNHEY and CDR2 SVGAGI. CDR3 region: CASIPGDRVVEQYF. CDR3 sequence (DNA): TGTGCCAGCATCCCAGGGGACAGGGTCGTCGAGCAGTACTTC.

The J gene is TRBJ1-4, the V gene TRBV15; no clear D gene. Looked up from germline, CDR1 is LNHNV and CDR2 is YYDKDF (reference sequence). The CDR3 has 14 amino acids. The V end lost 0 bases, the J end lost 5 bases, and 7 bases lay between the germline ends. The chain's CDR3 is CATSRDRINEKLFF. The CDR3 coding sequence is TGTGCCACCAGCAGAGATCGGATCAATGAAAAACTGTTTTTT.

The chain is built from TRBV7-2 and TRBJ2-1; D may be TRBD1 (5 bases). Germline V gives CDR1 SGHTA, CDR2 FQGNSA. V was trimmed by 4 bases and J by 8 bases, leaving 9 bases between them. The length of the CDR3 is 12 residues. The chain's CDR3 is CASSSDTYEQFF. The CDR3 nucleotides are TGTGCCAGCAGCTCGGACACATATGAGCAGTTCTTC.

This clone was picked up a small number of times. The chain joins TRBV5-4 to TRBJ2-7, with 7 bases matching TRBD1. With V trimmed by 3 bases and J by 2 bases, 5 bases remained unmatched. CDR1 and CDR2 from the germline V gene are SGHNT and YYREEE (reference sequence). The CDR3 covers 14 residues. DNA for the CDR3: TGTGCCAGCAGCTACAGGGGTCAGGCCTACGAGCAGTACTTC. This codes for CASSYRGQAYEQYF.

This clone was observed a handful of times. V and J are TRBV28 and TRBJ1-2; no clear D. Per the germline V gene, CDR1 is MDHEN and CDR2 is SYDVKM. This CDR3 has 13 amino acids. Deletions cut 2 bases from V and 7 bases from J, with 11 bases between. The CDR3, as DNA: TGTGCCAGCAGTTTACGGAGCACTGCTGGCTACACCTTC. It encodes CASSLRSTAGYTF.